Below, 14 T cell receptor beta chains from the same sample are listed, as sequenced in a study of response to subunit inactivated influenza vaccine. Each CDR3 protein is one row after TCRdb ran MiXCR on the RT-PCR reads. Here the sample spans roughly 760,000 distinct CDR3 sequences, roughly 20% being singletons. Source: PBMCs from blood, taken around 5 days after vaccination. All receptors come from a man aged 45-60 years who received an inactivated influenza vaccine.

Concerning this clonotype: A read error is the likely source, as a far larger clone sits one nucleotide away. The genes are TRBV5-6 and TRBJ2-3, with D hard to call. Germline lookup yields CDR1 SGHDT and CDR2 YYEEEE. The CDR3 consists of 12 residues. Trimming pared 3 bases from V and 6 bases from J, leaving 8 bases between. This chain's CDR3 is CASSSGWDTQYF. The CDR3 DNA is TGTGCCAGCAGCTCCGGGTGGGATACGCAGTATTTT.

This clonotype was counted a few times. The chain is built from TRBV5-5 and TRBJ2-1; 10 bases line up with TRBD2. J was trimmed by 11 bases and V by 0 bases; bases with no gene match: 5. This CDR3 is 14 amino acids long. Germline CDR1 SGHKS, CDR2 YYEKEE (reference sequence). The CDR3 region has the DNA TGTGCCAGCAGCTTGGATAGCGGGGGGTTACAGCAGTTCTTC. As protein: CASSLDSGGLQQFF.

The chain couples TRBV5-6 to TRBJ2-5; 7 bases are a match to TRBD2. CDR3 length: 15 residues. The ends lost 5 bases at V and 2 bases at J; junction bases unmatched: 9. Looked up from germline, CDR1 is SGHDT and CDR2 is YYEEEE. The CDR3 DNA sequence: TGTGCCAGCAGTTCACGGAGGGACTATCAAGAGACCCAGTACTTC. Translating it yields CASSSRRDYQETQYF.

There are a few counts of this clonotype. This rearrangement joins TRBV11-2 to TRBJ2-1; 10 nucleotides line up with TRBD2. CDR1 and CDR2 (germline): SGHAT, FQNNGV. The CDR3 extends over 15 amino acids. J was trimmed by 8 bases and V by 1 base; bases with no gene match: 5. CDR3: CASSLGSGRAYEQFF. The CDR3 bases are TGTGCCAGCAGCTTAGGAAGCGGGAGGGCTTATGAGCAGTTCTTC.

There are many counts of this clonotype. The chain is built from TRBV29-1 and TRBJ2-7, with 15 bases lining up with TRBD2. Germline CDR1 reads SQVTM; CDR2 reads ANQGSEA. The CDR3 runs to 17 residues. Unmatched junction bases numbered 11, after V lost 6 bases and J lost 2 bases. The CDR3 nucleotides are TGCAGCGTCGTCGGGACTAGCGGGAGGACCACCACCTACGAGCAGTACTTC. The encoded protein is CSVVGTSGRTTTYEQYF.

This rearrangement joins TRBV28 to TRBJ2-2, with 11 bases fitting TRBD1. Losses at the gene ends were 5 bases for V and 4 bases for J; bases not matched to a gene: 6. The CDR3 totals 16 residues. CDR1 and CDR2 (germline): MDHEN, SYDVKM. CDR3 sequence (DNA): TGTGCCAGCAGTCGGACAGGGGGCCGGATCACCGGGGAGCTGTTTTTT. This sequence encodes CASSRTGGRITGELFF.

The CDR3 reads CASSEGPRTDQYF. CDR3 in DNA: TGTGCCAGCAGCGAAGGCCCGCGGACAGATCAGTACTTC. V gene TRBV7-3 combines with J gene TRBJ2-7; TRBD1 is a possible D gene (6 bases). V shed 5 bases and J shed 10 bases, with 18 bases lying between them. Germline V gene sequence: CDR1 SGHTA, CDR2 FQGTGA. This CDR3 is 13 amino acids long.

This clonotype was seen only a few times. The chain employs TRBV12-3 or TRBV12-4 and TRBJ2-1; 9 positions match TRBD2. J gave up 5 bases and V 3 bases, and 2 bases lay outside the gene matches. This CDR3 region has 14 residues. The DNA of the CDR3 is TGTGCCAGCAGTTTCGGCGGGGGGGACAATGAGCAGTTCTTC. As protein: CASSFGGGDNEQFF.

This clonotype was detected only a few times. This chain uses TRBV5-1 with TRBJ2-2, with no clear D. Germline V CDR1 and CDR2: SGHRS, YFSETQ. Between the trimmed V and J ends, which lost 4 bases and 0 bases, there was a span of 7 bases. This CDR3 contains 14 residues. The CDR3 loop is CASSDGANTGELFF. The CDR3 bases are TGCGCCAGCAGCGATGGCGCGAACACCGGGGAGCTGTTTTTT. Supplemented by reference TRBV5-1 and TRBJ2-2, the full variable domain reads KAGVTQTPRYLIKTRGQQVTLSCSPISGHRSVSWYQQTPGQGLQFLFEYFSETQRNKGNFPGRFSGRQFSNSRSEMNVSTLELGDSALYLCASSDGANTGELFFGEGSRLTVL.

The DNA for the CDR3 is TGCAGTGCTAGAGATCAGGGGGGAGGCAGCTCCTATAATTCACCCCTCCACTTT. It codes for CSARDQGGGSSYNSPLHF. The chain carries TRBV20-1 and TRBJ1-6; 7 bases are a match to TRBD1. The CDR3 has 18 amino acids. CDR1 is DFQATT, CDR2 SNEGSKA, per germline (reference sequence). Germline trimming cut 0 bases from V and 0 bases from J; bases unmatched to any gene: 8.

The V and J genes are TRBV12-3 or TRBV12-4 and TRBJ1-1; D is unclear. With 5 bases removed from V and 11 bases from J, the gap between germline ends came to 15 bases. The length of the CDR3 is 12 residues. The CDR3: CASSQGNIRAFF. The CDR3, as DNA: TGTGCCAGCAGTCAAGGAAATATTAGGGCTTTCTTT.

This clonotype has a count of ten or more. V is TRBV6-1 and J is TRBJ2-7; D uncertain. Germline CDR1 reads MNHNS; CDR2 reads SASEGT. The CDR3 is made up of 13 amino acids. Deletions cut 6 bases from V and 0 bases from J, with 9 bases between. Written as DNA, the CDR3 is TGTGCCAGCAGCCCGACAAACTCCTACGAGCAGTACTTC. It translates to CASSPTNSYEQYF.

This clonotype has more than one count but fewer than ten. The chain uses TRBV6-6 and TRBJ2-5; no definite D call. Germline loops: CDR1 MNHNY, CDR2 SVGAGI (reference sequence). There are 12 residues in the CDR3. Trimming shortened V by 4 bases and J by 5 bases, and 8 bases separated the two germline ends. CDR3 protein: CASSSLGETQYF. As DNA, the CDR3 is TGTGCCAGCAGTTCGTTGGGGGAGACCCAGTACTTC.

This chain links TRBV7-9 with TRBJ2-3; no clear D. From germline, CDR1 is SEHNR and CDR2 FQNEAQ (reference sequence). Trimming stripped 1 base from V and 6 bases from J, with 14 bases between. This CDR3 comprises 15 residues. CDR3 nucleotide sequence: TGTGCCAGCAGCTTAGGTCGCAGGCTAGAGGATACGCAGTATTTT. As protein: CASSLGRRLEDTQYF.